The rows below give T cell receptor beta chains drawn from one sample of a study of regulatory T cells in long-lasting Graves disease. TCRdb reprocessed the multiplex PCR reads via MiXCR and lists one record per CDR3 protein. The table has roughly 530,000 distinct CDR3 sequences, around 15% seen once. The same data also went into a second study, on T cells in Graves' hyperthyroidism and ophthalmopathy.

Sequences were derived from peripheral blood mononuclear cells (PBMCs), sampled at new diagnosis, from a patient treated with antithyroid drugs. Every receptor here comes from a woman aged 35-65 years with Graves disease. The CDR3 runs from the conserved cysteine through the conserved F or W. A clone size is listed for some rows: how often the clone was seen (once, few, many), or a class if it is expanded.

many	18	TRBV2	TRBJ1-1	CASSSRTSQHTLNTEAFF
many	14	TRBV5-1	TRBJ1-2	CASSTTGTMGGYTF
many	15	TRBV6-1	TRBJ2-3	CATRLAGTGTDTQYF
.	16	TRBV27	TRBJ1-5	CASRPDREYSNQPQHF
.	13	TRBV2	TRBJ1-5	CAGRRESNQPQHF
.	13	TRBV25-1	TRBJ2-5	CASLSVYQETQYF
many	12	TRBV11-2	TRBJ2-7	CASSPSLYEQYF
few	11	TRBV5-1	TRBJ2-1	CASSLDGMGFF
many	15	TRBV2	TRBJ2-1	CASLWTSGGYNEQFF
many	17	TRBV11-2	TRBJ1-1	CASSINPGFNRNTEAFF
many	13	TRBV5-1	TRBJ2-1	CASSLEWSGEQFF
few	17	TRBV3-1	TRBJ2-4	CASSQDLSPGRKNIQYF
.	16	TRBV19	TRBJ1-5	CASSTAPGQGIQPQHF
many	17	TRBV11-3	TRBJ1-5	CASILLAGGYSNQPQHF
many	14	TRBV5-4	TRBJ2-1	CASSLRDTYNEQFF
few	14	TRBV30	TRBJ2-2	CAWSRAKNTGELFF
many	15	TRBV28	TRBJ2-2	CASSSGTPSTGELFF
.	12	TRBV7-8	TRBJ2-7	CASSLEGAVQYF
few	14	TRBV29-1	TRBJ1-2	CSAGAATPHYGYTF
many	13	TRBV5-6	TRBJ2-7	CASLRTASYEQYF
many	13	TRBV5-1	TRBJ1-1	CASSTGQGGVAFF
few	15	TRBV12-3/TRBV12-4	TRBJ1-5	CASSLGTGVNQPQHF
.	15	TRBV29-1	TRBJ2-5	CSVEDRLVGQETQYF
.	14	TRBV2	TRBJ2-7	CASRPGALSYEQYF
many	14	TRBV30	TRBJ2-5	CAWSSVGQRETQYF
.	15	TRBV14	TRBJ2-2	CASSLVDWGTGELFF
many	16	TRBV5-1	TRBJ1-2	CASSVQSAVELGGYTF
many	13	TRBV5-1	TRBJ2-7	CASSPRPSYEQYF